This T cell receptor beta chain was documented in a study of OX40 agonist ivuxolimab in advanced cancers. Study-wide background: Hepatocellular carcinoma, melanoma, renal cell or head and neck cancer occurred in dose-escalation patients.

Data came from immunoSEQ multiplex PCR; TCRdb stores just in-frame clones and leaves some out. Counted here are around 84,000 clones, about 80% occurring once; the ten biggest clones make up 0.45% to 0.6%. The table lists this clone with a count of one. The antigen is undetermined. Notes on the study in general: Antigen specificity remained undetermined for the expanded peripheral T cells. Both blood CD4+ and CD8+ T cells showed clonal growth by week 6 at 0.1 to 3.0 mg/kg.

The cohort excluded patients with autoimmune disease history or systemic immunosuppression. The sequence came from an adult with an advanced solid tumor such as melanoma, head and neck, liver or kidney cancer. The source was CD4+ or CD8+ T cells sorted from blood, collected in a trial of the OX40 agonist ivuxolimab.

CDR3 coding DNA: TGTGCCAGCAGCATAGGTGGGGACGCCTTCTACGAGCAGTACTTC. This sequence encodes CASSIGGDAFYEQYF. The gene calls are TRBV28 and TRBJ2-7, with D possibly being TRBD1 or TRBD2 (5 bases each). Germline CDR1 and CDR2: MDHEN and SYDVKM. The CDR3 sequence is 15 residues long. V dropped 6 bases and J dropped 3 bases, with 18 bases sitting between them.